The 20 T cell receptor beta chains given below trace back to one sample, sequenced in a study of tissue T cells after allogeneic stem cell transplantation. TCRdb's table, derived via immunoSEQ multiplex PCR, lists solely in-frame clones and lacks some. The data hold 28,000 or so clones, with about 89% observed a single time. The sample in question was blood, obtained before transplantation. Receptor source: an older male donor who later had graft-versus-host disease after an allogeneic stem cell transplant.

The chain has TRBV5-4 and TRBJ2-2; 10 bases are a match to TRBD2. This CDR3 spans 17 amino acids. Germline CDR1 reads SGHNT; CDR2 reads YYREEE (reference sequence). V was pared by 4 bases and J by 5 bases, with 11 bases of the junction left unmatched. The CDR3 DNA reads TGTGCCAGCAGCCTGAAAAGCGGGAGGGGGGCGACCGGGGAGCTGTTTTTT. It codes for CASSLKSGRGATGELFF.

J is TRBJ1-2 and V is TRBV29-1; 9 bases line up with TRBD1. The CDR3 length is 14 residues. With V trimmed by 3 bases and J by 4 bases, 6 bases remained unmatched. Germline CDR1 is SQVTM and CDR2 is ANQGSEA. CDR3 bases: TGCAGCGTTGATGACGGGACAGGGCGCTATGGCTACACCTTC. The encoded protein is CSVDDGTGRYGYTF.

CDR3 DNA sequence: TGTGCCAGCAGTACCGGGCCGATTATCCCGTTTGCTTTCTTT. Its translation: CASSTGPIIPFAFF. The rearrangement links TRBV11-2 to TRBJ1-1; D is unclear. Germline V gene sequence: CDR1 SGHAT, CDR2 FQNNGV. The CDR3 spans 14 residues. V was shortened by 6 bases and J by 11 bases, with 22 bases between the two germline ends. Combining the CDR3 with reference TRBV11-2 and TRBJ1-1 gives the whole variable domain EAGVAQSPRYKIIEKRQSVAFWCNPISGHATLYWYQQILGQGPKLLIQFQNNGVVDDSQLPKDRFSAERLKGVDSTLKIQPAKLEDSAVYLCASSTGPIIPFAFFGQGTRLTVV.

V is TRBV6-2 or TRBV6-3 and J is TRBJ2-2; TRBD2 is a possible D gene (6 bases). The CDR3 runs 15 residues. Per the germline V gene, CDR1 is MNHEY and CDR2 is SVGEGT. V was shortened by 6 bases and J by 4 bases, with 15 bases between the two germline ends. In DNA, the CDR3 is TGTGCCAGCAGCCCCCCGGGACTTCGCACCGGGGAGCTGTTTTTT. It codes for CASSPPGLRTGELFF.

This chain joins TRBV18 and TRBJ1-1; D unresolved. Germline V gene lookup returns CDR1 KGHSH and CDR2 LQKENI. The CDR3 length is 15 residues. Trimming cost V 0 bases and J 1 base, with 9 bases left between them. This chain's CDR3 is CASSPPGTANTEAFF. CDR3 sequence (DNA): TGTGCCAGCTCACCACCCGGCACAGCGAACACTGAAGCTTTCTTT. The full variable domain, with the rest looked up from reference TRBV18 and TRBJ1-1, is NAGVMQNPRHLVRRRGQEARLRCSPMKGHSHVYWYRQLPEEGLKFMVYLQKENIIDESGMPKERFSAEFPKEGPSILRIQQVVRGDSAAYFCASSPPGTANTEAFFGQGTRLTVV.

The V and J genes are TRBV12-5 and TRBJ1-1; D is possibly TRBD1 (6 bases). Trimming cost V 0 bases and J 11 bases, with 22 bases left between them. The length of the CDR3 is 16 residues. Germline V gene sequence: CDR1 LGHNT, CDR2 FRNRAP. CDR3 DNA sequence: TGTGCTAGTGGTTTGGTGGCCGGCTCGGGCCAGGGACACGCTTTCTTT. This gives the protein CASGLVAGSGQGHAFF.

CDR3 nucleotide sequence: TGCGCCAGCAGCCATGAACTAGCGGGAGACGGTCCCGGGGAGCTGTTTTTT. It codes for CASSHELAGDGPGELFF. This chain connects TRBV4-3 to TRBJ2-2; 11 bases match TRBD2. V lost 3 bases to trimming and J lost 6 bases; unmatched junction nucleotides: 9. The CDR3 has 17 residues. Germline CDR1 is LGHNA and CDR2 is YSLEER.

The genes are TRBV7-9 and TRBJ2-6; tentative D call: TRBD2 (6 bases). The germline V gene encodes CDR1 SEHNR and CDR2 FQNEAQ (reference sequence). V shed 5 bases and J shed 1 base, with 15 bases lying between them. The CDR3 has 17 amino acids. CDR3 nucleotides: TGTGCCAGCAGCCCACGGATGGCGGGGTCTGGGGCCAACGTCCTGACTTTC. Residues: CASSPRMAGSGANVLTF.

The genes are TRBV29-1 and TRBJ2-4, with 7 bases matching TRBD2. V lost 1 base to trimming and J lost 1 base; unmatched junction nucleotides: 1. The CDR3 covers 14 residues. Germline-derived CDR1 and CDR2 are SQVTM and ANQGSEA. DNA for the CDR3: TGCAGCGTTGAAGTGGGGGGGGCCAAAAACATTCAGTACTTC. This translates into CSVEVGGAKNIQYF.

The gene calls are TRBV3-1 (or the pseudogene TRBV3-2) and TRBJ1-6; the D is unclear. The CDR3 totals 12 residues. The germline gives CDR1 LGHDT, CDR2 YNNKEL (reference sequence). Deletions cut 7 bases from V and 9 bases from J, with 10 bases between. The CDR3 spells CASISNPSPLHF. The CDR3 coding sequence is TGTGCCAGCATCTCGAACCCTTCACCCCTCCACTTT.

The chain recombines TRBV9 with TRBJ2-3, with unresolved D. The germline CDR1 and CDR2 sequences are SGDLS and YYNGEE. This CDR3 spans 15 amino acids. Trimming shortened V by 4 bases and J by 3 bases, and 15 bases separated the two germline ends. The CDR3 region is CASSIGSIRTDTQYF. The CDR3 nucleotides are TGTGCCAGCAGCATAGGAAGCATCAGGACAGATACGCAGTATTTT.

The gene calls are TRBV28 and TRBJ2-1, with 8 bases matching TRBD1. After removal of 3 bases from V and 4 bases from J, the junction contained 2 bases not matched to a gene. Germline CDR1 is MDHEN and CDR2 is SYDVKM. The CDR3 length is 14 residues. The CDR3 DNA sequence: TGTGCCAGCAGTTTTGACAGGGGATACAATGAGCAGTTCTTC. Protein sequence: CASSFDRGYNEQFF.

The J gene is TRBJ1-1, the V gene TRBV21-1. TRBV21-1 is marked as a pseudogene. The CDR3 spans 11 residues. The CDR3: CASSDLARAFF. CDR3 sequence (DNA): TGTGCCAGCAGCGACCTGGCGAGGGCTTTCTTT.

The genes are TRBV2 and TRBJ1-6, with D uncertain. Germline V gene lookup returns CDR1 SNHLY and CDR2 FYNNEI. CDR3 length equals 15 residues. V dropped 7 bases and J dropped 10 bases, with 20 bases sitting between them. This CDR3 reads CASMPPTGRSSPLHF. The CDR3 DNA sequence: TGTGCCAGCATGCCCCCCACGGGGAGGTCCTCACCCCTCCACTTT.

V is TRBV19 and J is TRBJ1-1; D is unresolved. The CDR3 has 14 amino acids. The V end lost 1 base, the J end lost 4 bases, and 10 bases lay between the germline ends. Germline V gene data show CDR1 as LNHDA and CDR2 as SQIVND (reference sequence). CDR3: CASSIGGIATEAFF. CDR3 coding DNA: TGTGCCAGTAGTATAGGGGGAATTGCCACTGAAGCTTTCTTT.

The V and J genes are TRBV4-1 and TRBJ1-5, with 12 bases that match TRBD1. The CDR3 runs to 17 residues. Germline CDR1 is MGHRA and CDR2 is YSYEKL. The V segment lost 3 bases and the J segment 5 bases; nucleotides outside the gene matches: 8. The CDR3 coding sequence is TGCGCCAGCAGCCACCAAGGGACAGGGGGCCTCGATCAGCCCCAGCATTTT. It encodes CASSHQGTGGLDQPQHF.

The chain links TRBV2 to TRBJ2-2; the D call may be TRBD1 or TRBD2 (7 bases each). V was clipped by 6 bases and J by 4 bases, with 12 bases between them. Looked up from germline, CDR1 is SNHLY and CDR2 is FYNNEI. CDR3 length: 14 amino acids. CDR3 in DNA: TGTGCCAGCAGGCAGGGGGGGAGCACCGGGGAGCTGTTTTTT. This sequence encodes CASRQGGSTGELFF.

CDR3 residues: CASSLSISRRPNEKLFF. The CDR3 DNA reads as TGTGCCAGCAGTTTATCGATTAGTCGGCGGCCGAATGAAAAACTGTTTTTT. The V and J genes are TRBV27 and TRBJ1-4, with no clear D. Germline loops: CDR1 MNHEY, CDR2 SMNVEV (reference sequence). Deletions cut 0 bases from V and 5 bases from J, with 16 bases between. The CDR3 contains 17 residues.

V is TRBV12-3 or TRBV12-4 and J is TRBJ2-7, with D uncertain. The germline V and J ends were trimmed by 2 bases and 0 bases, with 5 bases remaining between them. This CDR3 contains 13 residues. As DNA, the CDR3 is TGTGCCAGCAGTTTAAGGGACTCCTACGAGCAGTACTTC. Translating gives CASSLRDSYEQYF.

The CDR3 DNA reads TGCGCCAGCAGCCTAGCAACTAATGAAAAACTGTTTTTT. This translates into CASSLATNEKLFF. The chain links TRBV4-1 to TRBJ1-4; no clear D gene. The V end lost 4 bases, the J end lost 0 bases, and 3 bases lay between the germline ends. The CDR3 covers 13 residues. Germline CDR1 and CDR2: MGHRA and YSYEKL.